This T cell receptor (beta chain) was recovered during a study of blood T cell repertoires in COVID-19 (dated by TCRdb to 2018 to 2021). At the level of the whole study: Collaborator samples came from the United States, Italy and Spain and covered acute and convalescent phases of COVID-19. Where HLA class I and class II types were available, the types were taken from metadata supplied by the sample provider, not from assay-based typing. The repertoires were released in a freely available public database meant as a resource for research on the immune response to SARS-CoV-2. Samples were obtained from the ongoing ImmuneRACE study (first 160 participants) and from roughly 1,300 subjects provided by 6 global collaborators. Nearly every sample came with metadata listing a de-identified subject ID, COVID-19 status, age in years and sex. Deeply sampled blood TCRbeta repertoires from subjects exposed to, actively infected with, or recovered from COVID-19 were included in the dataset. The prospective study material was composed of cDNA or gDNA derived from T cells, B-cell-depleted T cells, or PBMCs. Results the study describes overall, beyond this receptor: The quantity of clinical and demographic metadata differed by source and by participant and was supplied without curation.

CDR1 and CDR2 (SGHTA, FQGNSA) derive from the germline V gene. Reading from cysteine to phenylalanine, the CDR3 counts 15 amino acids. Only the CDR3 part of the read is kept: 45 bases, read in frame from the first base. The V end gives up 4 bases and the J end 6 bases, leaving 5 bases in the junction not matched to a gene. TCRbeta CDR3 regions were amplified from genomic DNA by means of the immunoSEQ Assay, a bias-controlled multiplex PCR. In the source study's methods: The number of nucleated cells in each sample was estimated by amplification of reference gene primers within the assay. To quantify the absolute abundance of each unique TCRbeta CDR3 rearrangement, sequence reads were collapsed and filtered. For each sample, productive Simpson clonality was calculated as the square root of Simpson's diversity index over productive rearrangements. Not all clones reach the TCRdb copy of this immuneACCESS table, which keeps in-frame sequences only. Checked studies attribute under half of the gap to unresolved V genes and leave the rest unexplained. For V, J and clone size, that table is used; D and trimming come from the DNA. For this sample the table gives some 200,000 clones, of which about 76% were detected only once. Jointly, the top ten make up about 8.9% of the sample.

Participants in the prospective study were enrolled through a virtual design, were aged roughly 18 to 100 years, and lived in about 25 United States geographic areas. Cohort assignment in the prospective study relied on participant-reported clinical history from a screening survey and a study questionnaire. In the prospective study, mobile phlebotomists collected whole blood, serum and a nasopharyngeal or oropharyngeal swab from each participant. Additional blood draws and questionnaires over an approximately 2-month period could optionally be provided by prospective study participants. Prospective study blood samples were shipped either frozen or at room temperature before DNA extraction. Points on this clone: No antigen is known for it. No clone much larger than this one lies a single base away; base qualities are absent.

Rearrangement joined TRBV7-2 to TRBJ2-1, with 11 junctional bases fitting TRBD2. The TCR originated in a woman in her forties or fifties with acute COVID-19. Input material: PBMCs or T cells enriched from blood (not recorded which). The nucleotides are TGTGCCAGCAGCTCAGTAGCGGGAGGGCTCAATGAGCAGTTCTTC. Protein translation: CASSSVAGGLNEQFF. Beyond the CDR3, the reference TRBV7-2 and TRBJ2-1 genes provide the residues; the full variable domain reads: GAGVSQSPSNKVTEKGKDVELRCDPISGHTALYWYRQSLGQGLEFLIYFQGNSAPDKSGLPSDRFSAERTGGSVSTLTIQRTQQEDSAVYLCASSSVAGGLNEQFFGPGTRLTVL.